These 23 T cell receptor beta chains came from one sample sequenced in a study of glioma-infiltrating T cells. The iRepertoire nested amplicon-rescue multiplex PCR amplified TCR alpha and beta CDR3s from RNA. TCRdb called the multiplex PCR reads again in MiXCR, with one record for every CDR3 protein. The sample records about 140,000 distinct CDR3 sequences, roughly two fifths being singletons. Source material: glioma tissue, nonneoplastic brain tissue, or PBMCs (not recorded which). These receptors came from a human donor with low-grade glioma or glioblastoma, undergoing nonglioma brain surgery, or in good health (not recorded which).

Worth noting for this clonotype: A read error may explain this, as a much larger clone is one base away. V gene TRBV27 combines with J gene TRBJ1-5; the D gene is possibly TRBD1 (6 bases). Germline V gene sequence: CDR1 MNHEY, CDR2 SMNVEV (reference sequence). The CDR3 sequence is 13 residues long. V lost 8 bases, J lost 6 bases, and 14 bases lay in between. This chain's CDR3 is CASYSGAFQPQHF. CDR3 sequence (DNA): TGTGCCAGCTATTCAGGGGCTTTTCAGCCCCAGCATTTT.

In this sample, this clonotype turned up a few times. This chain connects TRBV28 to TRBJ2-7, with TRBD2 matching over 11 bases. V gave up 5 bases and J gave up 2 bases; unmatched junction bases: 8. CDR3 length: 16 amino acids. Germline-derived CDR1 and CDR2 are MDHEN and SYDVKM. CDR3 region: CASSLPGTSGTYEQYF. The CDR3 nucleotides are TGTGCCAGCAGTCTACCAGGGACTAGCGGTACCTACGAGCAGTACTTC.

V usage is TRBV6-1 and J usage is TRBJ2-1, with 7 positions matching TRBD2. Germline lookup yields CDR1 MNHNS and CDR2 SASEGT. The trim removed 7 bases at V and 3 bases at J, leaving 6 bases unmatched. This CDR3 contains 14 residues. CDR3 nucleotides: TGTGCCAGCAAAAGGGCTAGCGGCTACAATGAGCAGTTCTTC. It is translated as CASKRASGYNEQFF.

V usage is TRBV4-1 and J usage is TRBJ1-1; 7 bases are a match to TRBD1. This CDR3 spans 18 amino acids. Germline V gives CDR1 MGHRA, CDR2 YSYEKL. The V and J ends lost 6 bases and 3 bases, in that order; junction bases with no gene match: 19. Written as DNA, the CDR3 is TGCGCCAGCAGGGTAGAGAGCCGGGACAGAGGATGGGACACTGAAGCTTTCTTT. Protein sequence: CASRVESRDRGWDTEAFF.

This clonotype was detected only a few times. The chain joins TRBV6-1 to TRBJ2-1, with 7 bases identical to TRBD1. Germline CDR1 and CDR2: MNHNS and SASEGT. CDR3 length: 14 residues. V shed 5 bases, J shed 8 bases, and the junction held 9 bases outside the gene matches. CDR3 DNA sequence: TGTGCCAGCAGTACCCGGGACAGATTCGATGAGCAGTTCTTC. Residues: CASSTRDRFDEQFF.

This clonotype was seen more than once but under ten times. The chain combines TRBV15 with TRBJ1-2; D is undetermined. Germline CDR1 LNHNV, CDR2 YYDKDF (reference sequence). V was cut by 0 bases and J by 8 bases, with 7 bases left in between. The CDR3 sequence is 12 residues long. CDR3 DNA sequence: TGTGCCACCAGCAGAGATAGCGGAGGCTACACCTTC. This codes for CATSRDSGGYTF.

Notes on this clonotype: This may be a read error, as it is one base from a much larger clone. CDR3 sequence reads: CASSFVSSGPPYEQYF. DNA for the CDR3: TGTGCCAGCAGTTTCGTGTCTTCGGGTCCGCCCTACGAGCAGTACTTC. The chain carries TRBV27 and TRBJ2-7; D uncertain. The V gene lost 3 bases and the J gene lost 2 bases, with 17 bases spanning the gap. Germline V gene sequence: CDR1 MNHEY, CDR2 SMNVEV (reference sequence). The CDR3 has 16 amino acids.

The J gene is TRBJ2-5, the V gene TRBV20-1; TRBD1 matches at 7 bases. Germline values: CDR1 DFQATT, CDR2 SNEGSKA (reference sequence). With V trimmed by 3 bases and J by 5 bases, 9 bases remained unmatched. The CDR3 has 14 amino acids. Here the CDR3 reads CSASTQGVRETQYF. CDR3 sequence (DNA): TGCAGTGCTAGTACCCAGGGGGTCCGGGAGACCCAGTACTTC.

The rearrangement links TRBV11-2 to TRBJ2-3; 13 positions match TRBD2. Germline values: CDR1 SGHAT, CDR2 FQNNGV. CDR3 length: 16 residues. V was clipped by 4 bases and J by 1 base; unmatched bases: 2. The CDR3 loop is CASSSGLAGGTDTQYF. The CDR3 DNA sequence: TGTGCCAGCAGCTCAGGACTAGCGGGGGGCACAGATACGCAGTATTTT.

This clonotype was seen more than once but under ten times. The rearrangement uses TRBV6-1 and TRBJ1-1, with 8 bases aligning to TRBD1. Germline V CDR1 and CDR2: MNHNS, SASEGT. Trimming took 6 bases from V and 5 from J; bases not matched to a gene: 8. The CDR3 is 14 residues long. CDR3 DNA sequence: TGTGCCAGCAGATCAGGACAGGGAGGGACTGAAGCTTTCTTT. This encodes CASRSGQGGTEAFF.

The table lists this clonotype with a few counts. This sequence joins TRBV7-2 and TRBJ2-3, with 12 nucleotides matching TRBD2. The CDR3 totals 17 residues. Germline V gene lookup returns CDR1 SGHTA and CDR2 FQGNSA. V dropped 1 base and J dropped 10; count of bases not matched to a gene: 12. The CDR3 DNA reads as TGTGCCAGCAGCTTAGGAGGACTAGCGGGACCTCTTGGGGCGCAGTATTTT. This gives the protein CASSLGGLAGPLGAQYF.

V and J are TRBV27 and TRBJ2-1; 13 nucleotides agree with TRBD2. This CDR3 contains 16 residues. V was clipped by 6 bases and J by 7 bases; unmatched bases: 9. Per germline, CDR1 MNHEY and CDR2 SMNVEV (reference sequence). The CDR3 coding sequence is TGTGCCAGCAGCCAACACGGACTAGCGGGAGCGAATGAGCAGTTCTTC. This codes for CASSQHGLAGANEQFF.

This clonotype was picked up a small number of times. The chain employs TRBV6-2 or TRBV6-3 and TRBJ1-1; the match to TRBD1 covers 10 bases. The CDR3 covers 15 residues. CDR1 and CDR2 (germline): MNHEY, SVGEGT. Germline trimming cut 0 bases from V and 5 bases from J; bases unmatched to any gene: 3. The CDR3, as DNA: TGTGCCAGCAGTTACTCGGGACAGGGGCGTACTGAAGCTTTCTTT. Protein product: CASSYSGQGRTEAFF.

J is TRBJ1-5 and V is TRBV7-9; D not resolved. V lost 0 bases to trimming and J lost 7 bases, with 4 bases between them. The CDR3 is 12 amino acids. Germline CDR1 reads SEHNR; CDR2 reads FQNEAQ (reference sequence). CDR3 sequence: CASSLAQQPQHF. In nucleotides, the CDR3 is TGTGCCAGCAGCTTAGCGCAGCAGCCCCAGCATTTT.

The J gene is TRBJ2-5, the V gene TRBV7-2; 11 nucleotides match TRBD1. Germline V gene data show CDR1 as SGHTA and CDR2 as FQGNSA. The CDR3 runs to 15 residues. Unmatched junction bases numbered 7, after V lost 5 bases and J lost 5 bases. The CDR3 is CASSPGQGASETQYF. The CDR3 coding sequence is TGTGCCAGCAGCCCAGGACAGGGGGCGAGTGAGACCCAGTACTTC.

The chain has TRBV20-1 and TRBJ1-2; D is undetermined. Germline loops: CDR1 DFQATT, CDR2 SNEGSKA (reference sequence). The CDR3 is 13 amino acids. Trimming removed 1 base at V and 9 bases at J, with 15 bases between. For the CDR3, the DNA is TGCAGTGCTAGAGTAGACACCTCTAGGAGCTACACCTTC. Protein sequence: CSARVDTSRSYTF.

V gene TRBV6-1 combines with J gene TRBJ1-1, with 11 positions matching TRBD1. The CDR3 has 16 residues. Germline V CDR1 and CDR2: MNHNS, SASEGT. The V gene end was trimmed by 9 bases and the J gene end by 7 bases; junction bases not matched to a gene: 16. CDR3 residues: CARSHRYRDRGVEAFF. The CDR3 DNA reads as TGTGCCAGAAGTCACCGATACCGGGACAGGGGGGTTGAAGCTTTCTTT.

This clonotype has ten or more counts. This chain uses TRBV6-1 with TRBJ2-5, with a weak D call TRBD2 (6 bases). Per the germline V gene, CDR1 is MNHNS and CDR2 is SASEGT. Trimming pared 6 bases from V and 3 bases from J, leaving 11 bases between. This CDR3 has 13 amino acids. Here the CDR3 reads CASRGLSKETQYF. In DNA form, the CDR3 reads TGTGCCAGCAGAGGACTATCCAAAGAGACCCAGTACTTC.

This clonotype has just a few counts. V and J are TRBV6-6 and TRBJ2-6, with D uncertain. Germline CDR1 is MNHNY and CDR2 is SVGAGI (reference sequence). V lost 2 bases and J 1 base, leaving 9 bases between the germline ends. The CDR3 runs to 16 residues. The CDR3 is CASSYSVGSGANVLTF. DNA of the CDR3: TGTGCCAGCAGTTACAGCGTGGGTTCTGGGGCCAACGTCCTGACTTTC.

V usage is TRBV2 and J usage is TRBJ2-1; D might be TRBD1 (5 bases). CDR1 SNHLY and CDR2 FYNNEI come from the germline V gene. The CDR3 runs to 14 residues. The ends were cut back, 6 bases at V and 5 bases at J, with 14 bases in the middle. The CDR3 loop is CASRQGINNNEQFF. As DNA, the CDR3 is TGTGCCAGCAGGCAGGGAATTAATAACAATGAGCAGTTCTTC.

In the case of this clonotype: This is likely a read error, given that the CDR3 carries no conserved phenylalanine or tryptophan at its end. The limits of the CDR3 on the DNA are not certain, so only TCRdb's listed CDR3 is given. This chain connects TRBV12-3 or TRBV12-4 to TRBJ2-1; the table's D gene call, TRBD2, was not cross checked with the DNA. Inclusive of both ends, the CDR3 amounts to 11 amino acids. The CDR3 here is CASSLGGMKFL.

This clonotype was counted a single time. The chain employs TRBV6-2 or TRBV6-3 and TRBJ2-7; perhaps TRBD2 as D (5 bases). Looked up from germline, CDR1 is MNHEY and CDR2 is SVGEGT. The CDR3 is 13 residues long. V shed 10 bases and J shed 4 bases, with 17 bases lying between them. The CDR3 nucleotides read TGTGCCATCTCCCGGACGGAGGATTACGAGCAGTACTTC. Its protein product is CAISRTEDYEQYF.

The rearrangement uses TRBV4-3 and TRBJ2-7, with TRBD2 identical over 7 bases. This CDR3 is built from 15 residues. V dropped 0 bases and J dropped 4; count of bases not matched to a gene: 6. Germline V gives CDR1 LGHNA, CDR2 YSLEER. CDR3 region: CASSQDPAGWYEQYF. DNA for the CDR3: TGCGCCAGCAGCCAAGACCCAGCGGGATGGTACGAGCAGTACTTC.